The present entry profiles one T cell receptor (beta chain) with its context. The data stem from a study of patients and donors after allogeneic stem cell transplantation. Unmatched junction bases numbered 7, after V lost 0 bases and J lost 0 bases. The CDR3 has 17 residues. Germline V gene lookup returns CDR1 MNHNY and CDR2 SVGAGI (reference sequence). Each CDR3 protein is one row after TCRdb ran MiXCR on the RT-PCR reads. The sample carries approximately 150,000 distinct CDR3 sequences, approximately 35% recorded once. This clonotype originated in a human donor who was either an allogeneic HSCT recipient or a stem cell or donor lymphocyte infusion donor (not recorded which). It is not recorded whose cells these are; they may come from a transplant donor. The chain joins TRBV6-6 to TRBJ1-1, with 7 bases lining up with TRBD1. Sequencing was carried out using blood, either unsorted or a sorted T cell fraction (not recorded which). In DNA, the CDR3 is TGTGCCAGCAGTTACTCAGGACAGGCCAACTTGAACACTGAAGCTTTCTTT. Its translation: CASSYSGQANLNTEAFF.